These T cell receptor beta chains were read from a single sample in a study of blood T cell repertoires in COVID-19. Assay: immunoSEQ multiplex PCR; the TCRdb copy retains only in-frame clones and omits some. The profile shows fewer than 250,000 clones, 84% of them singletons. Material: peripheral blood. The source is a man in his fifties or sixties with acute or convalescent COVID-19. The CDR3 runs from the conserved cysteine through the conserved F or W. Each record gives: V gene, J gene, D gene, clone size, CDR3 DNA, CDR3 protein. A D gene is named only where the DNA matches it firmly. Where a row states a size, it is once, few, many or the class of an expanded clone; other rows omit it.

TRBV19	TRBJ2-7	TRBD1	few	TGTGCCAGTAGTCGCGGACAGGTCTCCTACGAGCAGTACTTC	CASSRGQVSYEQYF
TRBV6-5	TRBJ1-1	TRBD1	few	TGTGCCAGCCGAGGGGGCTGGACTGAAGCTTTCTTT	CASRGGWTEAFF
TRBV2	TRBJ1-2	.	.	TGTGCCAGCAGTGAATCAGGAAACTATGGCTACACCTTC	CASSESGNYGYTF
TRBV20-1	TRBJ1-3	TRBD1	.	TGCAGTGCTCACAGGGGAGGCACCATATATTTT	CSAHRGGTIYF
TRBV15	TRBJ1-1	.	many	TGTGCCACCAGCAGAGAGGCAACAAACACTGAAGCTTTCTTT	CATSREATNTEAFF
TRBV28	TRBJ1-1	.	many	TGTGCCAGCACCGACCTAGGGGAGGACACTGAAGCTTTCTTT	CASTDLGEDTEAFF
TRBV20-1	TRBJ1-2	TRBD1	.	TGCAGTGCTAGTGTGGGACAGTCATCTGGCTACACCTTC	CSASVGQSSGYTF
TRBV10-3	TRBJ1-1	.	.	TGTGCCATCATGCGCGAAACTGAAGCTTTCTTT	CAIMRETEAFF
TRBV4-1	TRBJ1-5	.	.	TGCGCCAGCAGCCAACTTCCGCCCAGGGGAGCGGGGGGCAATCAGCCCCAGCATTTT	CASSQLPPRGAGGNQPQHF
TRBV28	TRBJ1-1	.	few	TGTGCCAGCAGAATGAGCACTGAAGCTTTCTTT	CASRMSTEAFF
TRBV2	TRBJ2-7	.	once	TGTGCCAGCAGCGTAACCGGGTCTACGGGCGAGCAGTACTTC	CASSVTGSTGEQYF
TRBV15	TRBJ1-2	.	once	TGTGCCACCAGCACCGGGAAGAACTATGGCTACACCTTC	CATSTGKNYGYTF
TRBV4-1	TRBJ1-1	TRBD1	.	TGCGCCAGCAGCCAAGATCTACGGGACAGGGGCCTGAACACTGAAGCTTTCTTT	CASSQDLRDRGLNTEAFF
TRBV5-1	TRBJ2-6	.	.	TGCGCCAGCAGCTTGAAGGCTACAGGGTCATTCCTTGGGTCTGGGGCCAACGTCCTGACTTTC	CASSLKATGSFLGSGANVLTF
TRBV6-5	TRBJ2-7	TRBD1	few	TGTGCCAGCAAAAAGGACAGGGGAAGCTACGAGCAGTACTTC	CASKKDRGSYEQYF
TRBV6-2/TRBV6-3	TRBJ2-2	TRBD1	.	TGTGCCAGCATCCCGGGGCGAGGGGGCCGGGCCGGGGAGCTGTTTTTT	CASIPGRGGRAGELFF
TRBV24-1	TRBJ2-3	TRBD1	.	TGTGCCACCAGTGATTTAGGGACAGAGCAGTATTTT	CATSDLGTEQYF